The rows below give T cell receptor beta chains drawn from one sample of a study of shared clonotypes between healthy human individuals. Clones were sequenced by immunoSEQ multiplex PCR, and TCRdb holds only the in-frame ones, with some missing. The top ten clones hold approximately 0.13% of a sample with a few million clones, around 95% of them seen once. The sequencing input was naive CD4+ T cells sorted from blood. The source is a man between 18 and 29 years old in good health. Both conserved end residues are part of each CDR3. D genes are given only for firm matches. The size field is filled for only some rows; it gives once, few, many or a size class.

j_gene,abundance,d_gene,v_gene,CDR3nt,CDR3aa
TRBJ2-2,once,NA,TRBV21-1,TGTGCCAGCAGGTGGGAGGGGACAACCGGGGAGCTGTTTTTT,CASRWEGTTGELFF
TRBJ1-4,NA,TRBD1,TRBV11-2,TGTGCCAGCAGCTTAGTCTTCGGGACAGGGCCTGAAAAACTGTTTTTT,CASSLVFGTGPEKLFF
TRBJ2-5,NA,TRBD1,TRBV6-1,TGTGCCAGCAAAAGTACAGGGGGAAGGGAGACCCAGTACTTC,CASKSTGGRETQYF
TRBJ1-2,NA,NA,TRBV28,TGTGCCAGCAGTTTGAGGGGTATAACTAACTATGGCTACACCTTC,CASSLRGITNYGYTF
TRBJ2-5,NA,NA,TRBV14,TGTGCCAGCAGCCACCACGGCGGAACGGTTGGGGAGACCCAGTACTTC,CASSHHGGTVGETQYF
TRBJ2-1,NA,TRBD2,TRBV29-1,TGCAGCGGAGTTCTGGCGAGCGGGATTGAGGTTGTGTACACCCCGGTTGAGCAGTTCTTC,CSGVLASGIEVVYTPVEQFF
TRBJ1-1,few,NA,TRBV20-1,TGCAGTGCTAGGCGGAACACTGAAGCTTTCTTT,CSARRNTEAFF
TRBJ2-5,NA,NA,TRBV2,TGTGCCAGCGGTCGGGAGACCCAGTACTTC,CASGRETQYF
TRBJ2-2,NA,TRBD1,TRBV19,TGTGCCAGTAGTATACAAGGGACAGCGAACACCGGGGAGCTGTTTTTT,CASSIQGTANTGELFF
TRBJ1-5,NA,NA,TRBV2,TGTGCCAGCAGCGTCACGAGACAGAGCAATCAGCCCCAGCATTTT,CASSVTRQSNQPQHF
TRBJ1-1,NA,NA,TRBV10-3,TGTGCCATCAGAGACAGATTAGAACAGAACACTGAAGCTTTCTTT,CAIRDRLEQNTEAFF
TRBJ2-3,NA,NA,TRBV10-3,TGTGCCATCAGAAGTAGCTCTACCGGGGGAGATACGCAGTATTTT,CAIRSSSTGGDTQYF
TRBJ2-7,NA,NA,TRBV5-6,TGTGCCAGCAGCCCTACCGGAGGGGCCTCCTACGAGCAGTACTTC,CASSPTGGASYEQYF
TRBJ1-3,NA,NA,TRBV5-1,TGCGCCAGCAGCACAGGCCCCCTCTCTGGAAACACCATATATTTT,CASSTGPLSGNTIYF